The entry below gives a single T cell receptor (beta chain) sequence along with its context. This clone was detected ten times or more. Its antigen is unknown. No base quality values were provided; no much bigger clone lies one nucleotide off. The sample originates from a study of metastatic and nonmetastatic thyroid tumors (dated by TCRdb to the early 2020s). At the level of the whole study: Repertoires from peripheral blood and from tumor or nodule tissue samples of malignant and benign thyroid patients were compared. Study-wide findings and limitations: In both blood and tumor samples, malignant tumors were reported to have significantly higher TCR beta diversity than benign nodules.

Before undergoing thyroid surgery, none of the patients had been given any kind of treatment. Using T-cell receptor beta sequencing, the researchers looked back retrospectively at clinical samples from patients, gathered between about 2011 and 2018. CDR1 and CDR2, per the germline V gene, are MNHNS and SASEGT. Spanning cysteine to phenylalanine, the CDR3 consists of 13 amino acids. Only the CDR3 DNA stays, 39 bases, in frame from base 1. V is shortened by 7 bases, J by 2 bases, and the region joining them spans 9 bases. Libraries were built with PCR. Sequencing used an Illumina HiSeq 4000. High-throughput sequencing was used to profile the CDR3 region of the TCR beta-chain in every patient. Regarding the original processing steps: Drawing on CDR3 differences between clinicopathological groups, the researchers built a classifier meant to tell apart patients with distant-metastatic papillary thyroid cancer. To measure repertoire diversity the researchers used the Shannon index, while the Morisita-Horn index served to gauge how similar the tumor and blood repertoires were. The public reads were reprocessed in TCRdb via fastp at Q25 and MiXCR, keeping in-frame beta chains. TCRdb's processing, not the authors', yielded these V and J calls. This sample comprises roughly 65,000 clones, 13% to 15% of them detected only once. Approximately 6.1% of the sample is in the top ten clones.

The sample consisted of blood. The chain joins TRBV6-1 to TRBJ2-1; no D gene is confidently identified. The receptor was isolated from a male donor with papillary thyroid cancer or a benign thyroid nodule (not recorded which). Some clones in this sample may be carry-over from other donors' samples. The CDR3 loop reads CASTTTPYNEQFF. The bases are TGTGCCAGCACAACTACCCCCTACAATGAGCAGTTCTTC.